This passage covers 24 T cell receptor beta chains from one sample sequenced in a study of blood T cell repertoires in COVID-19. Assay used: immunoSEQ multiplex PCR; TCRdb lists only in-frame clones, some missing. The sample contains about 93,000 clones, roughly 90% of which appear only once. The sequenced material came from peripheral blood. The source is a human donor with active COVID-19. The donor label of this sample is uncertain.

V gene TRBV5-4 combines with J gene TRBJ1-2; 7 bases are a match to TRBD1. With V trimmed by 0 bases and J by 4 bases, 6 bases remained unmatched. Per the germline V gene, CDR1 is SGHNT and CDR2 is YYREEE (reference sequence). The CDR3 contains 15 residues. The CDR3 DNA follows: TGTGCCAGCAGCTTGGGACCGACAGGGACCTATGGCTACACCTTC. It yields the protein CASSLGPTGTYGYTF.

V is TRBV2 and J is TRBJ2-6; D is unresolved. The CDR3 has 13 residues. V dropped 5 bases and J dropped 1 base, with 3 bases sitting between them. In germline, CDR1 is SNHLY, CDR2 FYNNEI. The CDR3 region is CASSLSGANVLTF. The DNA of the CDR3 is TGTGCCAGCAGTTTATCTGGGGCCAACGTCCTGACTTTC. Drawing the rest from reference TRBV2 and TRBJ2-6, the complete variable domain is EPEVTQTPSHQVTQMGQEVILRCVPISNHLYFYWYRQILGQKVEFLVSFYNNEISEKSEIFDDQFSVERPDGSNFTLKIRSTKLEDSAMYFCASSLSGANVLTFGAGSRLTVL.

This clone has a handful of counts. This rearrangement joins TRBV7-3 to TRBJ2-7, with D unresolved. The CDR3 totals 14 residues. Germline V CDR1 and CDR2: SGHTA, FQGTGA. V gave up 4 bases and J gave up 4 bases, with 14 bases separating them. This chain's CDR3 is CASSSYLAPYEQYF. The CDR3 DNA reads as TGTGCCAGCAGCTCGTACTTAGCCCCATACGAGCAGTACTTC.

This sequence joins TRBV5-4 and TRBJ1-1; D ambiguous. CDR1 SGHNT and CDR2 YYREEE come from the germline V gene (reference sequence). The V and J ends lost 4 bases and 0 bases respectively, with 13 bases between them. This CDR3 has 15 amino acids. The CDR3 protein is CASSITRLVNTEAFF. CDR3 DNA sequence: TGTGCCAGCAGCATCACAAGACTTGTGAACACTGAAGCTTTCTTT.

This clone was seen a single time. This chain links TRBV7-9 with TRBJ1-2; the match to TRBD1 covers 10 bases. Looked up from germline, CDR1 is SEHNR and CDR2 is FQNEAQ (reference sequence). V shed 4 bases and J 6 bases; nucleotides not matched to a gene: 5. This CDR3 is 14 amino acids long. DNA for the CDR3: TGTGCCAGCAGCTATCACGGGACAGGGGATGGCTACACCTTC. This encodes CASSYHGTGDGYTF.

The rearrangement joins TRBV30 to TRBJ1-1; no firm D call. V lost 2 bases, J lost 0 bases, and 7 bases lay in between. Looked up from germline, CDR1 is GTSNPN and CDR2 is SVGIG (reference sequence). This CDR3 has 13 residues. Here the CDR3 DNA reads TGTGCCTGGAGTAGAGGGATGAACACTGAAGCTTTCTTT. This translates into CAWSRGMNTEAFF.

CDR3 amino acids: CASSHGQGQEAFF. The CDR3 bases are TGTGCCAGCAGCCACGGACAGGGTCAGGAAGCTTTCTTT. The genes are TRBV7-2 and TRBJ1-1, with TRBD1 matching over 8 bases. CDR3 length equals 13 residues. V lost 5 bases and J lost 8; bases outside the gene matches: 7. CDR1 is SGHTA and CDR2 is FQGNSA in the germline V gene.

The count of this clone is one. V gene TRBV2 combines with J gene TRBJ1-1, with TRBD1 matching 7 bases. The CDR3 is 15 residues long. Germline trimming cut 7 bases from V and 7 bases from J; bases unmatched to any gene: 15. Germline V lookup: CDR1 SNHLY, CDR2 FYNNEI. This chain's CDR3 is CASMWVGQGGLEAFF. CDR3 DNA sequence: TGTGCCAGCATGTGGGTAGGGCAGGGGGGACTTGAAGCTTTCTTT.

The rearrangement links TRBV25-1 to TRBJ2-5, with D possibly matching TRBD1 (5 bases). The CDR3 length is 15 residues. Germline CDR1 reads MGHDK; CDR2 reads SYGVNS. Trimming left V 1 base short and J 1 base short, with 10 bases between. The CDR3 region is CASSEFGRVQETQYF. CDR3 DNA sequence: TGTGCCAGCAGTGAATTCGGCAGGGTCCAAGAGACCCAGTACTTC.

The rearrangement joins TRBV3-1 (or the pseudogene TRBV3-2) to TRBJ1-2; D is undetermined. CDR3 size: 15 residues. The V end was cut by 1 base, the J end by 0 bases, with 9 bases between. The V gene's germline CDR1 is LGHDT and CDR2 YNNKEL (reference sequence). Here the CDR3 reads CASSQGRRTNYGYTF. CDR3 nucleotide sequence: TGTGCCAGCAGCCAAGGTCGCAGGACTAACTATGGCTACACCTTC.

The CDR3 DNA is TGTGCCAGCAGTGAAATACAGGGAGGGACTCCCCAGCATTTT. Translation gives CASSEIQGGTPQHF. The gene calls are TRBV2 and TRBJ1-5, with a tentative D call TRBD1 (6 bases). Looked up from germline, CDR1 is SNHLY and CDR2 is FYNNEI. Trimming took off 2 bases at V and 10 bases at J, with 15 bases between the two ends. There are 14 residues in the CDR3.

This chain joins TRBV29-1 and TRBJ1-2; TRBD1 might be the D (6 bases). The V and J ends lost 4 bases and 7 bases respectively, with 13 bases between them. Germline lookup yields CDR1 SQVTM and CDR2 ANQGSEA. The CDR3 runs to 12 residues. The CDR3 region is CSVGQGSSGYTF. CDR3 DNA: TGCAGCGTTGGGCAGGGGTCGTCTGGCTACACCTTC.

This chain joins TRBV4-2 and TRBJ2-1; D is uncertain. Trimming pared 0 bases from V and 10 bases from J, leaving 7 bases between. The germline V gene encodes CDR1 LGHNA and CDR2 YNFKEQ. The CDR3 spans 12 residues. The CDR3 region has the DNA TGTGCCAGCAGCCAAGATGGTAGAGAGCAGTTCTTC. This encodes CASSQDGREQFF.

The V call is TRBV7-8, the J call TRBJ2-1; TRBD2 agrees at 9 bases. CDR1 and CDR2 from the germline V gene are SGHVS and FQNEAQ. V dropped 5 bases and J dropped 7; count of bases not matched to a gene: 9. The CDR3 consists of 15 residues. Written as DNA, the CDR3 is TGTGCCAGCAGCCTTTATAGCGGGGGCGCGAATGAGCAGTTCTTC. Protein: CASSLYSGGANEQFF.

The CDR3 loop reads CAPRGHTTYEQYF. The CDR3 coding sequence is TGTGCCCCCCGAGGGCACACGACCTACGAGCAGTACTTC. V is TRBV2 and J is TRBJ2-7; D perhaps matches TRBD2 (5 bases). The V and J ends lost 11 bases and 2 bases respectively, with 16 bases between them. The CDR3 spans 13 residues. The germline V gene has CDR1 SNHLY and CDR2 FYNNEI.

The chain is built from TRBV7-2 and TRBJ2-3; 11 bases are a match to TRBD2. The ends lost 3 bases at V and 5 bases at J; junction bases unmatched: 4. The CDR3 contains 15 residues. Germline lookup yields CDR1 SGHTA and CDR2 FQGNSA. Here the CDR3 DNA reads TGTGCCAGCAGCTTTATAGCGGGGGGGCAAGATACGCAGTATTTT. It codes for CASSFIAGGQDTQYF.

This clone was counted between two and nine times. The chain has TRBV5-4 and TRBJ1-2, with no clear D. V was cut by 3 bases and J by 3 bases, with 12 bases left in between. The CDR3 runs 14 residues. Germline-derived CDR1 and CDR2 are SGHNT and YYREEE (reference sequence). This chain's CDR3 is CASSWAGGHYGYTF. For the CDR3, the DNA is TGTGCCAGCAGCTGGGCGGGAGGACACTATGGCTACACCTTC.

The chain employs TRBV28 and TRBJ1-2; perhaps TRBD1 as D (6 bases). The CDR3 has 13 residues. CDR1 and CDR2 (germline): MDHEN, SYDVKM. Trimming pared 7 bases from V and 3 bases from J, leaving 12 bases between. This chain's CDR3 is CASTDRSHYGYTF. The CDR3 DNA reads as TGTGCCAGCACAGACAGGTCTCACTATGGCTACACCTTC.

This rearrangement joins TRBV7-9 to TRBJ1-6; the match to TRBD1 covers 7 bases. Germline trimming cut 1 base from V and 3 bases from J; bases unmatched to any gene: 3. CDR3 length: 16 amino acids. The germline gives CDR1 SEHNR, CDR2 FQNEAQ (reference sequence). The CDR3 is CASSLGQGFYNSPLHF. Written as DNA, the CDR3 is TGTGCCAGCAGCTTAGGACAGGGCTTCTATAATTCACCCCTCCACTTT.

The chain couples TRBV19 to TRBJ1-1; TRBD1 aligns across 7 bases. The CDR3 is 16 residues long. V shed 5 bases and J 0 bases; nucleotides not matched to a gene: 9. CDR1 LNHDA and CDR2 SQIVND come from the germline V gene (reference sequence). CDR3 residues: CASSLQGDPMNTEAFF. DNA of the CDR3: TGTGCCAGTAGTCTCCAGGGGGATCCCATGAACACTGAAGCTTTCTTT.

This rearrangement joins TRBV7-8 to TRBJ2-2; no clear D gene. The CDR3 is made up of 14 amino acids. The V and J ends lost 7 bases and 6 bases respectively, with 15 bases between them. CDR1 and CDR2 (germline): SGHVS, FQNEAQ. The CDR3 DNA follows: TGTGCCAGCAACCCGACGGAAACAGCCGGGGAGCTGTTTTTT. Residues: CASNPTETAGELFF. Together with reference TRBV7-8 and TRBJ2-2, the CDR3 gives the full variable domain: GAGVSQSPRYKVAKRGQDVALRCDPISGHVSLFWYQQALGQGPEFLTYFQNEAQLDKSGLPSDRFFAERPEGSVSTLKIQRTQQEDSAVYLCASNPTETAGELFFGEGSRLTVL.

The rearrangement uses TRBV29-1 and TRBJ2-1; no reliable D call. CDR3 size: 12 residues. Germline CDR1 and CDR2: SQVTM and ANQGSEA. Deletions cut 1 base from V and 4 bases from J, with 5 bases between. In nucleotides, the CDR3 is TGCAGCGTTGAAGGGCGGTACAATGAGCAGTTCTTC. Amino acid sequence: CSVEGRYNEQFF.

This chain joins TRBV9 and TRBJ1-1; D might be TRBD1 (6 bases). Germline-derived CDR1 and CDR2 are SGDLS and YYNGEE. CDR3 size: 15 residues. Trimming left V 0 bases short and J 1 base short, with 10 bases between. CDR3 sequence: CASSVVRGTNTEAFF. The CDR3 nucleotides are TGTGCCAGCAGCGTAGTGAGGGGGACGAACACTGAAGCTTTCTTT.

This chain uses TRBV5-1 with TRBJ1-2, with 9 bases matching TRBD1. This CDR3 comprises 14 residues. Trimming removed 4 bases from V and 6 bases from J; junction bases left unmatched: 7. Per the germline V gene, CDR1 is SGHRS and CDR2 is YFSETQ. The DNA for the CDR3 is TGCGCCAGCAGCGGGGGGACAGGGCTGGATGGCTACACCTTC. This sequence encodes CASSGGTGLDGYTF.